This is a list of T cell receptor beta chains from one sample in a study. MiXCR, applied by TCRdb to the 5' RACE reads, yields one record per CDR3 protein. The profile covers about 40,000 distinct CDR3 sequences, with under 20% appearing a single time and 2.5% to 3.5% taken by the ten largest. Sequencing was done on a sample of naive CD4+ T cells sorted from a lymph node. These receptors came from a female donor with breast cancer. CDR3s include the opening cysteine and the closing phenylalanine or tryptophan. The D gene is left open where the match is weak. The size entry is marked missing in some rows and otherwise reads once, few, many or a size class.

D	size	V	J	CDR3	DNA
NA	few	TRBV20-1	TRBJ1-1	CSTDRSGDTEAFF	TGCAGTACCGACCGCTCGGGGGACACTGAAGCTTTCTTT
NA	few	TRBV28	TRBJ2-3	CASSESGNTQYF	TGTGCCAGCAGTGAATCAGGAAATACGCAGTATTTT
NA	few	TRBV7-2	TRBJ2-3	CASSLAAGPDTQYF	TGTGCCAGCAGCTTAGCGGCAGGGCCAGATACGCAGTATTTT
TRBD2	many	TRBV7-8	TRBJ2-7	CASSFKTSGLYEQYF	TGTGCCAGCAGCTTCAAGACTAGCGGGCTCTACGAGCAGTACTTC
NA	few	TRBV12-3/TRBV12-4	TRBJ2-2	CASNRGANTGELFF	TGTGCCAGCAACCGCGGAGCCAACACCGGGGAGCTGTTTTTT
NA	NA	TRBV5-1	TRBJ1-5	CASSLEGIGHNQPQHF	TGCGCCAGCAGCTTGGAAGGGATTGGGCACAATCAGCCCCAGCATTTT
NA	many	TRBV20-1	TRBJ2-7	CSASVVNSYEQYF	TGCAGTGCTAGTGTAGTAAATTCCTACGAGCAGTACTTC
TRBD2	NA	TRBV5-1	TRBJ2-3	CASSLVAGVRADTQYF	TGCGCCAGCAGCTTGGTTGCGGGAGTCCGCGCAGATACGCAGTATTTT
NA	NA	TRBV5-5	TRBJ1-1	CASSWTVGNSEAFF	TGTGCCAGCAGCTGGACAGTTGGGAACTCTGAAGCTTTCTTT
NA	many	TRBV7-3	TRBJ2-3	CASSRDFADTQYF	TGTGCCAGCAGCCGGGATTTTGCAGATACGCAGTATTTT
TRBD2	NA	TRBV11-2	TRBJ2-7	CASSPIGRRSGSSYEQYF	TGTGCCAGCAGCCCGATCGGGCGTCGTAGCGGGAGTTCCTACGAGCAGTACTTC
NA	NA	TRBV7-3	TRBJ1-1	CASSLQADTEAFF	TGTGCCAGCAGCTTACAGGCGGACACTGAAGCTTTCTTT
NA	few	TRBV20-1	TRBJ2-5	CSASNRALQKTQYF	TGCAGTGCTAGTAACAGGGCCCTCCAAAAGACCCAGTACTTC
NA	many	TRBV10-1	TRBJ1-6	CASSESRGNSPLHF	TGCGCCAGCAGTGAGTCTCGGGGAAATTCACCCCTCCACTTT
NA	NA	TRBV5-1	TRBJ1-4	CASSFDGTTNEKLFF	TGCGCCAGCAGCTTCGACGGGACAACTAATGAAAAACTGTTTTTT
TRBD1	many	TRBV9	TRBJ2-1	CASSVAGQGWANEQFF	TGTGCCAGCAGCGTAGCGGGACAGGGGTGGGCCAATGAGCAGTTCTTC